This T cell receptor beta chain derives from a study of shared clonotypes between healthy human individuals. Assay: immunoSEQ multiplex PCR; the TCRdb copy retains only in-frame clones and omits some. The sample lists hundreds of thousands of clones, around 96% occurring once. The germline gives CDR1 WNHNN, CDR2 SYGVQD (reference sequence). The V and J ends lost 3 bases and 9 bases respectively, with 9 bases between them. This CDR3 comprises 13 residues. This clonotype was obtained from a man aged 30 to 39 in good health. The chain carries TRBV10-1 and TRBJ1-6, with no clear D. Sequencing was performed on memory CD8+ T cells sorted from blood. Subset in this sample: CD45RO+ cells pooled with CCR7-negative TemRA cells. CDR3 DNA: TGCGCCAGCAGTGACGGGATTCCTTCACCCCTCCACTTT. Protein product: CASSDGIPSPLHF.